The subject of this entry is one TCR beta chain. Its antigen is still unknown. No much larger clone exists at a distance of one base, and base qualities are not known. This sample was taken from a study of OX40 agonist ivuxolimab in advanced cancers. For context, the study as a whole: The costimulatory receptor OX40 (CD134) was targeted by ivuxolimab, a fully human IgG2 agonistic monoclonal antibody. Intravenous ivuxolimab was administered to patients every 2 weeks at six dose levels: 0.01, 0.1, 0.3, 1.5, 3 and 10 mg/kg. Of the 50 to 55 dose-escalation patients, hepatocellular carcinoma was present in around 19, melanoma in roughly 15, renal cell carcinoma in 9 and head and neck cancer in 9. In the dose-escalation cohort, more than 80% of patients were male, and the mean age was approximately 60 years with a range of roughly 20 to 85. Patients were allowed to have had prior anti-PD-1, anti-PD-L1 or anti-CTLA-4 therapy, and 40% of the dose-escalation patients had been treated with checkpoint inhibitors. Partial responses occurred in three dose-escalation patients: two with cutaneous melanoma and one with hepatocellular carcinoma. The point of sequencing TCRbeta in the periphery was to test whether ivuxolimab changed TCR sequence diversity and drove clonal T-cell expansion. The monotherapy dose-escalation portion (N ≈ 56 patients) of the phase I ivuxolimab trial is reported in the paper. Study-wide findings and limitations: The antigen specificity of the peripheral T cells that underwent clonal expansion was not determined. In the 0.1-3.0 mg/kg groups, partial responders were among the patients with the lowest normalized peripheral clonal expansion, particularly in CD8+ T cells. At doses from 0.1 to 3.0 mg/kg, clonal expansion was seen in both CD4+ and CD8+ blood T cells between baseline and week 6. After ivuxolimab, CD8+ T cells had more expanded clones than CD4+ T cells on average. Low levels of normalized T-cell clonal expansion were also shown by some nonresponding patients.

Patients with a history of autoimmune disease or receiving systemic immunosuppression were excluded from the trial. Peripheral blood for TCR sequencing was drawn from every dose cohort at baseline, at cycle 4 day 1 and at cycle 7 day 1. The samples were taken from a phase I, first-in-human, multicenter, open-label dose-escalation trial of ivuxolimab. Adults with locally advanced or metastatic melanoma, renal cell carcinoma, hepatocellular carcinoma or head and neck squamous cell carcinoma were enrolled in the trial. CD4+ and CD8+ T cells were sorted separately from peripheral blood before TCR sequencing. The germline V gene encodes CDR1 MNHGY and CDR2 SAAAGT. The V and J ends are trimmed by 7 bases and 5 bases, leaving 8 bases between them. The CDR3 runs 11 amino acids, cysteine and phenylalanine included. Only the CDR3 DNA stays, 33 bases, in frame from base 1. Genomic DNA was extracted from sorted cells for sequencing of the TCRbeta CDR3 region. The immunoSEQ Assay was used to sequence the TCRbeta CDR3 regions. Imported from immuneACCESS, the table was reduced by TCRdb to in-frame sequences with V and J called. These copies leave out some clones; in studies compared against another copy, an unresolved V gene accounts for under half, and the cause of the remainder is not known. The sample table lists tens of thousands of clones, around 83% of them with a count of one. The ten largest make up 20% to 25% of the sample.

Sequencing was performed on CD4+ or CD8+ T cells sorted from blood, taken in a trial of the OX40 agonist ivuxolimab. The TCR originated in an adult with an advanced solid tumor such as melanoma, head and neck, liver or kidney cancer. This chain joins TRBV6-8 to TRBJ1-2, with the D gene call left open. The CDR3 region: CASIEEYGYTF. The DNA sequence is given as TGTGCCAGCATCGAAGAGTATGGCTACACCTTC.